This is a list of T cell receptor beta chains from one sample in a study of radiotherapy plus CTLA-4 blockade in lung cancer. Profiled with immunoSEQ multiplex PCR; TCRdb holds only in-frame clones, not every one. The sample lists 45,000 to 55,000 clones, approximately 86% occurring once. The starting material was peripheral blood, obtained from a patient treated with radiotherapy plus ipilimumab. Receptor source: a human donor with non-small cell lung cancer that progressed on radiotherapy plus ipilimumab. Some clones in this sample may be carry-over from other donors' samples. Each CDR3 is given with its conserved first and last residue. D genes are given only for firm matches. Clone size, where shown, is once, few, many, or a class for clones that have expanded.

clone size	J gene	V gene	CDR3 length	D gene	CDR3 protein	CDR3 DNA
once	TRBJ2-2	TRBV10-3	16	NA	CAISESGRGTTGELFF	TGTGCCATCAGTGAGTCGGGTAGGGGTACCACCGGGGAGCTGTTTTTT
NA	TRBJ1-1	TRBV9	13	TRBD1	CASSRGGMTEAFF	TGTGCCAGCAGCCGAGGGGGCATGACTGAAGCTTTCTTT
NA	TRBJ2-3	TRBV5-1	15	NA	CASSLEGEGTDTQYF	TGCGCCAGCAGCTTGGAGGGAGAGGGCACAGATACGCAGTATTTT
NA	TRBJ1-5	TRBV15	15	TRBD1	CATSYGTGWNQPQHF	TGTGCCACCAGCTACGGGACAGGGTGGAACCAGCCCCAGCATTTT
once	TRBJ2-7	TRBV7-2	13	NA	CASSLGGGYEQYF	TGTGCCAGCAGCTTAGGGGGAGGCTACGAGCAGTACTTC
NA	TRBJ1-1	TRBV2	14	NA	CASSFQATNTEAFF	TGTGCCAGCAGTTTCCAGGCGACGAACACTGAAGCTTTCTTT
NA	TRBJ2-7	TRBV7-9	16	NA	CASSLIRGAYTYEQYF	TGTGCCAGCAGCTTAATCAGGGGGGCGTACACCTACGAGCAGTACTTC
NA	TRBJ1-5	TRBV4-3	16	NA	CASTQVETHDNQPQHF	TGCGCCAGCACGCAAGTTGAGACACATGACAATCAGCCCCAGCATTTT
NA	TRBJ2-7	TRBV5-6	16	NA	CASSPGHHASSYEQYF	TGTGCCAGCAGCCCGGGACACCACGCTTCATCCTACGAGCAGTACTTC
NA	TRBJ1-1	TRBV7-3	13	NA	CASSLLRDGEAFF	TGTGCCAGCAGCTTATTGAGGGATGGTGAAGCTTTCTTT
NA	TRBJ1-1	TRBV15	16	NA	CATSRDPRFENTEAFF	TGTGCCACCAGCAGAGATCCCCGGTTCGAGAACACTGAAGCTTTCTTT
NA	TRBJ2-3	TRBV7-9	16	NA	CASSLPRGGNTDTQYF	TGTGCCAGCAGCTTGCCAAGGGGGGGTAACACAGATACGCAGTATTTT
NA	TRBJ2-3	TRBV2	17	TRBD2	CASSPGLAGGPSVTQYF	TGTGCCAGCAGTCCGGGACTAGCGGGAGGGCCCTCAGTTACGCAGTATTTT
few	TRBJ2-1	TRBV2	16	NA	CASSEAPGLEYNEQFF	TGTGCCAGCAGTGAAGCTCCGGGACTTGAATACAATGAGCAGTTCTTC
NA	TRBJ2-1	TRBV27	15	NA	CASSTRTPVGTLPFF	TGTGCCAGCAGTACACGAACCCCGGTTGGGACTCTACCGTTCTTC
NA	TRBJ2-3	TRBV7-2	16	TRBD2	CASSLAPREGPDTQYF	TGTGCCAGCAGCTTAGCTCCGCGGGAGGGCCCAGATACGCAGTATTTT
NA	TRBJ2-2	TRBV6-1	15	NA	CASLGGHRATGELFF	TGTGCCAGCCTAGGAGGTCACAGGGCCACCGGGGAGCTGTTTTTT
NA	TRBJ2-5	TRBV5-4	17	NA	CASSWAGGSTVRETQYF	TGTGCCAGCAGCTGGGCGGGCGGGTCGACCGTCCGAGAGACCCAGTACTTC
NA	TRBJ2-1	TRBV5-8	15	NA	CASSLRGGSYNEQFF	TGTGCCAGCAGCTTGAGAGGAGGGTCCTACAATGAGCAGTTCTTC
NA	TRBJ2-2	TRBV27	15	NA	CASSMGRRVTGELFF	TGTGCCAGCTCGATGGGGAGGAGGGTCACCGGGGAGCTGTTTTTT
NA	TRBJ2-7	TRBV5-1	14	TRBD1	CASSRLGQGVEQYF	TGCGCCAGCAGCCGACTGGGACAGGGTGTCGAGCAGTACTTC
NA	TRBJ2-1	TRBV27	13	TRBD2	CASTSGGNNEQFF	TGTGCCAGTACTAGCGGGGGGAACAATGAGCAGTTCTTC
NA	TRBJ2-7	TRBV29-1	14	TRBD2	CSVVLAGAPREQYF	TGCAGCGTGGTACTAGCGGGGGCCCCCCGCGAGCAGTACTTC
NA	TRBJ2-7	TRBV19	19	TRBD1	CASSLAPGQGASLPYEQYF	TGTGCCAGTAGTCTTGCTCCGGGACAGGGGGCTTCTTTACCCTACGAGCAGTACTTC
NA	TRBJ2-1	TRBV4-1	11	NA	CASSQAFEVFF	TGCGCCAGCAGCCAGGCCTTTGAGGTGTTCTTC
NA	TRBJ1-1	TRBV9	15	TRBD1	CASSARTGENTEAFF	TGTGCCAGCAGCGCACGGACAGGCGAGAACACTGAAGCTTTCTTT
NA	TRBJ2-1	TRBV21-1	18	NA	CASSKDEDRRPTYNEQFF	TGTGCCAGCAGCAAAGACGAGGACAGGCGGCCAACCTACAATGAGCAGTTCTTC
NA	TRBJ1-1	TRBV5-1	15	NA	CASSPDPGLGTEAFF	TGCGCCAGCAGCCCCGATCCGGGGTTGGGCACTGAAGCTTTCTTT